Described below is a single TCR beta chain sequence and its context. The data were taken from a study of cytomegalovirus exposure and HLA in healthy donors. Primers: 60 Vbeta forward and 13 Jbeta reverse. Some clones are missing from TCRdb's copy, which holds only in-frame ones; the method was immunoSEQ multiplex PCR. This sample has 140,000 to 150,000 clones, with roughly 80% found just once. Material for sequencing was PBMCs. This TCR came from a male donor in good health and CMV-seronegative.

Here the CDR3 DNA reads TGTGCCAGCAGCTATACAGGGGCGAAAGAGACCCAGTACTTC. Translated: CASSYTGAKETQYF. V gene TRBV7-6 combines with J gene TRBJ2-5; 7 bases fit TRBD1. J lost 3 bases, V lost 4 bases, and 5 bases had no gene match. Germline CDR1 is SGHVS and CDR2 is FNYEAQ. The CDR3 consists of 14 residues.